The 25 T cell receptor beta chains below come from one sample, sequenced in a study of control samples from healthy donors and cancer patients. Repertoires were generated with immunoSEQ multiplex PCR, while TCRdb's copy carries only in-frame clones and drops some. The repertoire holds approximately 90,000 clones, more than 75% seen once, with approximately 2.1% in the top ten. The material sequenced was blood. The receptor set was obtained from a woman in her forties in good health.

This clone has a handful of counts. The chain links TRBV2 to TRBJ2-3; 7 nucleotides agree with TRBD2. CDR1 SNHLY and CDR2 FYNNEI come from the germline V gene. The CDR3 extends over 16 amino acids. The J segment lost 0 bases and the V segment lost 6 bases, leaving 9 bases of the junction unmatched. CDR3 sequence (DNA): TGTGCCAGCAGGGAGTCTAGCGGTACTAGCACAGATACGCAGTATTTT. This encodes CASRESSGTSTDTQYF.

The chain employs TRBV12-3 or TRBV12-4 and TRBJ2-7, with D uncertain. The CDR3 length is 12 residues. The V end was cut by 3 bases, the J end by 6 bases, with 9 bases between. The CDR3 is CASSLEMAEQYF. The CDR3 nucleotides are TGTGCCAGCAGTTTGGAGATGGCCGAGCAGTACTTC.

The chain has TRBV15 and TRBJ2-4; the match to TRBD1 covers 7 bases. Per the germline V gene, CDR1 is LNHNV and CDR2 is YYDKDF (reference sequence). This CDR3 comprises 14 residues. The J segment lost 5 bases and the V segment lost 6 bases, leaving 7 bases of the junction unmatched. The chain's CDR3 is CATRPQGIQNIQYF. The CDR3 coding sequence is TGTGCCACCAGACCACAGGGGATCCAAAACATTCAGTACTTC.

The chain recombines TRBV7-9 with TRBJ1-1; possibly TRBD1 for D (6 bases). CDR1 and CDR2 (germline): SEHNR, FQNEAQ (reference sequence). Trimming stripped 5 bases from V and 1 base from J, with 8 bases between. The CDR3 length is 13 residues. The chain's CDR3 is CASSRQENTEAFF. CDR3 nucleotide sequence: TGTGCCAGCAGCCGACAGGAGAACACTGAAGCTTTCTTT. Combining the CDR3 with reference TRBV7-9 and TRBJ1-1 gives the whole variable domain DTGVSQNPRHKITKRGQNVTFRCDPISEHNRLYWYRQTLGQGPEFLTYFQNEAQLEKSRLLSDRFSAERPKGSFSTLEIQRTEQGDSAMYLCASSRQENTEAFFGQGTRLTVV.

The gene calls are TRBV30 and TRBJ1-6, with D possibly matching TRBD1 (5 bases). The V gene lost 1 base and the J gene lost 8 bases, with 12 bases spanning the gap. This CDR3 region has 14 residues. From germline, CDR1 is GTSNPN and CDR2 SVGIG (reference sequence). In DNA form, the CDR3 reads TGTGCCTGGAGTGAGGGCAGGGATCATTCACCCCTCCACTTT. This codes for CAWSEGRDHSPLHF.

V is TRBV5-8 and J is TRBJ2-2; no reliable D call. The CDR3 is 13 residues long. Germline CDR1 and CDR2: SGHTS and YDEGEE. Trimming pared 5 bases from V and 7 bases from J, leaving 12 bases between. The DNA for the CDR3 is TGTGCCAGCAGAATGTTTAGTAGCGGGGAGCTGTTTTTT. This translates into CASRMFSSGELFF.

This clone occurred a few times. This chain joins TRBV30 and TRBJ1-3; weak D call: TRBD1 (5 bases). The CDR3 totals 15 residues. Germline loops: CDR1 GTSNPN, CDR2 SVGIG (reference sequence). Trimming cost V 0 bases and J 2 bases, with 11 bases left between them. CDR3 loop: CAWSVGWGTGNTIYF. The CDR3 nucleotides are TGTGCCTGGAGTGTGGGATGGGGGACTGGAAACACCATATATTTT.

The CDR3 here is CASSLASGLAGADTQYF. CDR3 in DNA: TGTGCCAGCAGCTTGGCCTCGGGACTAGCGGGGGCAGATACGCAGTATTTT. The chain recombines TRBV5-8 with TRBJ2-3, with TRBD2 matching over 14 bases. CDR3 length: 17 residues. V was pared by 0 bases and J by 4 bases, with 4 bases of the junction left unmatched. CDR1 is SGHTS, CDR2 YDEGEE, per germline. Full variable domain (rest looked up from reference TRBV5-8 and TRBJ2-3): EAGVTQSPTHLIKTRGQQATLRCSPISGHTSVYWYQQALGLGLQFLLWYDEGEERNRGNFPPRFSGRQFPNYSSELNVNALELEDSALYLCASSLASGLAGADTQYFGPGTRLTVL.

The CDR3 is CASSPRGDRDDTEAFF. CDR3 in DNA: TGCGCCAGCAGCCCCCGAGGGGACAGGGACGACACTGAAGCTTTCTTT. The chain combines TRBV5-1 with TRBJ1-1; 9 nucleotides line up with TRBD1. The ends lost 4 bases at V and 3 bases at J; junction bases unmatched: 10. The CDR3 sequence is 16 residues long. Germline V CDR1 and CDR2: SGHRS, YFSETQ.

CDR3 coding DNA: TGTGCCAGCAGCCGGACAGTCTCAAATTCACCCCTCCACTTT. This encodes CASSRTVSNSPLHF. V is TRBV27 and J is TRBJ1-6, with D possibly matching TRBD1 (6 bases). This CDR3 has 14 residues. Germline V gene data show CDR1 as MNHEY and CDR2 as SMNVEV (reference sequence). Trimming left V 6 bases short and J 7 bases short, with 13 bases between.

V usage is TRBV4-3 and J usage is TRBJ2-5; tentatively, D is TRBD1 or TRBD2 (6 bases each). V lost 0 bases and J lost 4, with 12 bases in between. The germline V gene encodes CDR1 LGHNA and CDR2 YSLEER. The CDR3 totals 15 residues. The CDR3 DNA reads as TGCGCCAGCAGCCAAGAGAGGGGGGCCGGAGAGACCCAGTACTTC. As protein: CASSQERGAGETQYF.

This sequence joins TRBV2 and TRBJ2-7, with D perhaps being TRBD1 or TRBD2 (5 bases each). The V end was cut by 5 bases, the J end by 4 bases, with 15 bases between. The CDR3 runs 14 residues. Germline lookup yields CDR1 SNHLY and CDR2 FYNNEI. The chain's CDR3 is CASSSGTAGYEQYF. CDR3 DNA sequence: TGTGCCAGCAGTTCCGGGACGGCCGGGTACGAGCAGTACTTC. Looking up the rest from reference TRBV2 and TRBJ2-7 gives the full variable domain: EPEVTQTPSHQVTQMGQEVILRCVPISNHLYFYWYRQILGQKVEFLVSFYNNEISEKSEIFDDQFSVERPDGSNFTLKIRSTKLEDSAMYFCASSSGTAGYEQYFGPGTRLTVT.

This clone was recorded only once. The chain carries TRBV5-6 and TRBJ2-3; 7 nucleotides match TRBD1. Germline-derived CDR1 and CDR2 are SGHDT and YYEEEE. V was clipped by 4 bases and J by 2 bases; unmatched bases: 7. CDR3 size: 15 residues. Here the CDR3 DNA reads TGTGCCAGCAGCAGGGGGACAGAGTACACAGATACGCAGTATTTT. This gives the protein CASSRGTEYTDTQYF.

The gene calls are TRBV7-2 and TRBJ2-1; 8 bases line up with TRBD2. There are 17 residues in the CDR3. The V and J ends lost 0 bases and 0 bases, in that order; junction bases with no gene match: 4. CDR1 and CDR2 (germline): SGHTA, FQGNSA. DNA of the CDR3: TGTGCCAGCAGCTTAGCTCTAGCGGGTAGCTCCTACAATGAGCAGTTCTTC. Translation: CASSLALAGSSYNEQFF.

The chain is built from TRBV21-1 and TRBJ1-1; the table's D gene call, TRBD1, was not cross checked with the DNA. TRBV21-1 is a pseudogene locus. This CDR3 is 11 amino acids long. In nucleotides, the CDR3 is TGTGCCAGCCCCCGGGACAGTGAAGCTTTCTTT. Protein: CASPRDSEAFF.

This chain connects TRBV10-3 to TRBJ2-7; the D gene is possibly TRBD2 (6 bases). Germline CDR1 is ENHRY and CDR2 is SYGVKD. This CDR3 has 12 residues. Trimming cost V 9 bases and J 5 bases, with 14 bases left between them. The DNA of the CDR3 is TGTGCCATTAGCGGCGCCGACGACGAGCAGTACTTC. Translated, it gives CAISGADDEQYF.

This clone was seen a single time. V and J are TRBV10-3 and TRBJ1-6; D possibly corresponds to TRBD1 (6 bases). Looked up from germline, CDR1 is ENHRY and CDR2 is SYGVKD. V was shortened by 6 bases and J by 7 bases, with 7 bases between the two germline ends. The CDR3 runs to 12 residues. In DNA, the CDR3 is TGTGCCATCAGAGGGGGGAATTCACCCCTCCACTTT. It yields the protein CAIRGGNSPLHF.

The chain couples TRBV30 to TRBJ1-5, with D possibly being TRBD1 (6 bases). Germline CDR1 and CDR2: GTSNPN and SVGIG (reference sequence). The CDR3 extends over 13 amino acids. V lost 0 bases, J lost 5 bases, and 8 bases lay in between. The CDR3 sequence is CAWSVQGDQPQHF. As DNA, the CDR3 is TGTGCCTGGAGTGTACAGGGTGATCAGCCCCAGCATTTT.

The chain carries TRBV24-1 and TRBJ2-3; TRBD2 is a possible D gene (6 bases). Germline assignment: CDR1 KGHDR and CDR2 SFDVKD. V dropped 2 bases and J dropped 0 bases, with 14 bases sitting between them. This CDR3 is 17 amino acids long. The CDR3 region has the DNA TGTGCCACCAGTGATTCCCTAACTAGCCTTAGCACAGATACGCAGTATTTT. As protein: CATSDSLTSLSTDTQYF.

V gene TRBV7-8 combines with J gene TRBJ1-5; D is possibly TRBD1 (5 bases). The germline V gene has CDR1 SGHVS and CDR2 FQNEAQ. The V and J ends lost 0 bases and 11 bases respectively, with 20 bases between them. CDR3 length equals 16 residues. This chain's CDR3 is CASSLARAGSGGAQHF. Here the CDR3 DNA reads TGTGCCAGCAGCTTAGCGCGGGCAGGGTCTGGCGGGGCCCAGCATTTT.

The V call is TRBV10-2, the J call TRBJ2-6; no reliable D call. The ends were cut back, 6 bases at V and 4 bases at J, with 13 bases in the middle. The length of the CDR3 is 15 residues. In germline, CDR1 is WSHSY, CDR2 SAAADI. CDR3 sequence reads: CASRRELVGANVLTF. The CDR3 nucleotides read TGCGCCAGCAGAAGAGAGCTTGTGGGGGCCAACGTCCTGACTTTC.

The chain couples TRBV12-5 to TRBJ1-5, with D possibly matching TRBD1 (6 bases). The CDR3 covers 14 residues. V shed 6 bases and J shed 2 bases, with 11 bases lying between them. Germline CDR1 is LGHNT and CDR2 is FRNRAP. The CDR3 bases are TGTGCTAGTGGCCGATCAGGGGGCAATCAGCCCCAGCATTTT. Translating gives CASGRSGGNQPQHF.

The genes are TRBV27 and TRBJ1-2; D possibly corresponds to TRBD1 (5 bases). The CDR3 has 15 residues. V shed 5 bases and J shed 5 bases, with 18 bases lying between them. Germline CDR1 is MNHEY and CDR2 is SMNVEV (reference sequence). The CDR3 region has the DNA TGTGCCAGCAGTCTGGTGGGGGGAGTAAGTTATGGCTACACCTTC. Amino acid sequence: CASSLVGGVSYGYTF.

The chain carries TRBV18 and TRBJ1-2, with 8 bases that match TRBD1. The CDR3 sequence is 13 residues long. V lost 8 bases and J lost 2; bases outside the gene matches: 4. Germline CDR1 KGHSH, CDR2 LQKENI. CDR3 DNA: TGTGCCAGCCGGACAGGGTTAAACTATGGCTACACCTTC. The encoded protein is CASRTGLNYGYTF.

The genes are TRBV30 and TRBJ2-5; perhaps TRBD1 as D (7 bases). This CDR3 contains 15 residues. Germline V gives CDR1 GTSNPN, CDR2 SVGIG (reference sequence). Between the trimmed V and J ends, which lost 3 bases and 1 base, there was a span of 15 bases. CDR3 in amino acids: CAWSPGGTFQETQYF. The CDR3 nucleotides are TGTGCCTGGAGCCCAGGGGGGACCTTCCAAGAGACCCAGTACTTC.